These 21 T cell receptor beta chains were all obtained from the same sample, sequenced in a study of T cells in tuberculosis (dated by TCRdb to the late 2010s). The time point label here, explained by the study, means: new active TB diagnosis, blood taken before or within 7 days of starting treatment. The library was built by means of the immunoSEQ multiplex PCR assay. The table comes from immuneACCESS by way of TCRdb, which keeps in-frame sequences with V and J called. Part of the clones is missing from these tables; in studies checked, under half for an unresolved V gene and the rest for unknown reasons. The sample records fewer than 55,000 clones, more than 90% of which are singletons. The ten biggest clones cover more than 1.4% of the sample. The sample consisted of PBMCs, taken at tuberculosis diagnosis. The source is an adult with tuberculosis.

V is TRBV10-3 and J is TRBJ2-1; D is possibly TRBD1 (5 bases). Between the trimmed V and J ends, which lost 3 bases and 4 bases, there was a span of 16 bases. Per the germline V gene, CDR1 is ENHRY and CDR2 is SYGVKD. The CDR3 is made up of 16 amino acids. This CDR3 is CAISDVTQGPYNEQFF. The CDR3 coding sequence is TGTGCCATCAGTGATGTAACGCAGGGCCCATACAATGAGCAGTTCTTC.

As DNA, the CDR3 is TGTGCCAGCTCACCACCCAGGGACAGCTATGGCTACACCTTC. Protein: CASSPPRDSYGYTF. This sequence joins TRBV18 and TRBJ1-2; 7 bases match TRBD1. The CDR3 spans 14 residues. Unmatched junction bases numbered 2, after V lost 0 bases and J lost 4 bases. Germline values: CDR1 KGHSH, CDR2 LQKENI.

For the CDR3, the DNA is TGCAGCGCTGCGGGGCTGCTAAGAGAGCAGTTCTTC. Protein product: CSAAGLLREQFF. This chain joins TRBV29-1 and TRBJ2-1, with a possible D match to TRBD2 (6 bases). CDR3 length equals 12 residues. Germline loops: CDR1 SQVTM, CDR2 ANQGSEA. The germline V and J ends were trimmed by 7 bases and 10 bases, with 17 bases remaining between them.

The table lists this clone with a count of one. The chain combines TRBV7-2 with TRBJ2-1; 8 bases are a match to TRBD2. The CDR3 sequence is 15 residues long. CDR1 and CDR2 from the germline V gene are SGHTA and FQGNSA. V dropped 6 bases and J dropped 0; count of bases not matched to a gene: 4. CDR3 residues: CASSTSGFSYNEQFF. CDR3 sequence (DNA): TGTGCCAGCAGTACTAGCGGTTTCTCCTACAATGAGCAGTTCTTC.

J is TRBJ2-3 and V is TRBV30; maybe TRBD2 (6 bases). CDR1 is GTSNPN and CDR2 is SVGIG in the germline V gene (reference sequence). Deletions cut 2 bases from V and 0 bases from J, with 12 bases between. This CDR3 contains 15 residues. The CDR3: CAWSRGGTSTDTQYF. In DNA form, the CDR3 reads TGTGCCTGGAGTCGGGGCGGGACTAGCACAGATACGCAGTATTTT.

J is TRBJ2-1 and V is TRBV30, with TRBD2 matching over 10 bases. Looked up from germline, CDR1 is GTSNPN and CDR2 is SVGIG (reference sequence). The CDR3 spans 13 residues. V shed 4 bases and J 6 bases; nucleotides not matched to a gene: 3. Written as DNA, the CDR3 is TGTGCCTGGAAAGCGGGAGGGCCCAATGAGCAGTTCTTC. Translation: CAWKAGGPNEQFF. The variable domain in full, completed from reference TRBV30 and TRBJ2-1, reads SQTIHQWPATLVQPVGSPLSLECTVEGTSNPNLYWYRQAAGRGLQLLFYSVGIGQISSEVPQNLSASRPQDRQFILSSKKLLLSDSGFYLCAWKAGGPNEQFFGPGTRLTVL.

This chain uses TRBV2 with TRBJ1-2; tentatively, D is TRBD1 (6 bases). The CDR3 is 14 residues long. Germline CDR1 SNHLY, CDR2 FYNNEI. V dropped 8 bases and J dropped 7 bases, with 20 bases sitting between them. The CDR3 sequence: CASRKGVSLSGYTF. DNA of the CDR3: TGTGCCAGCCGAAAGGGGGTCTCTCTGAGTGGCTACACCTTC.

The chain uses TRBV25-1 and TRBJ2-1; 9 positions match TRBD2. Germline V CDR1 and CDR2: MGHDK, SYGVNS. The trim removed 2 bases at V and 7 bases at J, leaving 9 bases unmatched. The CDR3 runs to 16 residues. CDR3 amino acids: CASSETLAGYANEQFF. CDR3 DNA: TGTGCCAGCAGTGAAACCCTAGCGGGATATGCGAATGAGCAGTTCTTC.

The CDR3 protein is CAWTFRLADEQYF. DNA for the CDR3: TGTGCCTGGACCTTCAGGCTAGCGGACGAGCAGTACTTC. The chain is built from TRBV30 and TRBJ2-7; 7 nucleotides agree with TRBD2. V was pared by 4 bases and J by 5 bases, with 8 bases of the junction left unmatched. CDR1 is GTSNPN and CDR2 is SVGIG in the germline V gene (reference sequence). The CDR3 runs to 13 residues.

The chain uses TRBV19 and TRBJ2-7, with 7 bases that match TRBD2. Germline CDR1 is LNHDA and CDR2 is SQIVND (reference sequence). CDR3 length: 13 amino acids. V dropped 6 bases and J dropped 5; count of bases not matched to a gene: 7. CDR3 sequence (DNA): TGTGCCAGTAGCCCGGGACTACTAAACGAGCAGTACTTC. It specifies CASSPGLLNEQYF.

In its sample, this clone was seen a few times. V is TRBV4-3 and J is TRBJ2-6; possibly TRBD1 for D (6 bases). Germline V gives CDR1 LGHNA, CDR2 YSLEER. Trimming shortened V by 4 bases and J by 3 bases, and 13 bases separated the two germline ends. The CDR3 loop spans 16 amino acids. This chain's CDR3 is CASSPRAGVGANVLTF. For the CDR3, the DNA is TGCGCCAGCAGCCCGAGGGCAGGGGTTGGGGCCAACGTCCTGACTTTC.

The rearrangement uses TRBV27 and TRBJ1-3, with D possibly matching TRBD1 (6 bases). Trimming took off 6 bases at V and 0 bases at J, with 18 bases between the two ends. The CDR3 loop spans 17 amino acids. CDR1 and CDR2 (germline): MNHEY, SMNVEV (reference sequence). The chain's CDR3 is CASSRIGQRLSGNTIYF. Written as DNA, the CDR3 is TGTGCCAGCAGCCGGATTGGACAGCGTCTCTCTGGAAACACCATATATTTT.

The CDR3 coding sequence is TGTGCCAGCAGTGAATCGGGGAACTATGGCTACACCTTC. Its protein product is CASSESGNYGYTF. This chain connects TRBV25-1 to TRBJ1-2; D is unclear. The CDR3 runs to 13 residues. V dropped 1 base and J dropped 2 bases, with 5 bases sitting between them. Germline V gives CDR1 MGHDK, CDR2 SYGVNS.

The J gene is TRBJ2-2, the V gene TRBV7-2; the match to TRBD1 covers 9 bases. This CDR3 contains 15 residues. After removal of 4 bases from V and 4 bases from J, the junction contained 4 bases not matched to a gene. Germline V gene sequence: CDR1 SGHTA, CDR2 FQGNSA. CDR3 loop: CASSSGTGSTGELFF. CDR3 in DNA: TGTGCCAGCAGCTCCGGGACAGGGTCCACCGGGGAGCTGTTTTTT.

This CDR3 is CASSLFSREGETQYF. In nucleotides, the CDR3 is TGTGCCAGCAGCTTGTTCTCCCGGGAGGGAGAGACCCAGTACTTC. This sequence joins TRBV5-6 and TRBJ2-5, with 8 nucleotides matching TRBD2. Germline trimming cut 1 base from V and 4 bases from J; bases unmatched to any gene: 6. The CDR3 extends over 15 amino acids. CDR1 is SGHDT and CDR2 is YYEEEE in the germline V gene.

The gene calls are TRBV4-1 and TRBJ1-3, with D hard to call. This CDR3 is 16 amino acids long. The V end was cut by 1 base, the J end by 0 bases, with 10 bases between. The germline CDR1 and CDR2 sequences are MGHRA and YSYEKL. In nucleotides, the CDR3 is TGCGCCAGCAGCCAAGTCGAGACATTCTCTGGAAACACCATATATTTT. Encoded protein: CASSQVETFSGNTIYF.

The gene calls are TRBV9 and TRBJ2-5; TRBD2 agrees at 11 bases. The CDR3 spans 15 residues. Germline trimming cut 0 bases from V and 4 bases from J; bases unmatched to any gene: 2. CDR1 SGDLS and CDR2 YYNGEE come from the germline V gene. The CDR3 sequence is CASSVGGLAGETQYF. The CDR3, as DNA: TGTGCCAGCAGCGTAGGTGGACTAGCGGGAGAGACCCAGTACTTC.

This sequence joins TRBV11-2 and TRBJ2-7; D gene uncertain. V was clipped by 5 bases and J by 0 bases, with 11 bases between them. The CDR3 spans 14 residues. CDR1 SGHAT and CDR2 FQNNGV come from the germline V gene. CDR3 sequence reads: CASSPLWSSYEQYF. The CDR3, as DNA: TGTGCCAGCAGCCCGTTGTGGAGCTCCTACGAGCAGTACTTC.

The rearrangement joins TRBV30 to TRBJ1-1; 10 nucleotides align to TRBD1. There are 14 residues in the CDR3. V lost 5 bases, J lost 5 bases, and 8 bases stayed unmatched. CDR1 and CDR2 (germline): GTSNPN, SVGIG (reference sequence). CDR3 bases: TGTGCCTGGGCTCCGGGACAGGGGTTGACTGAAGCTTTCTTT. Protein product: CAWAPGQGLTEAFF.

The CDR3 coding sequence is TGCAGCGTTGGTACCGGGACAGGGGGCACCGGGGAGCTGTTTTTT. It yields the protein CSVGTGTGGTGELFF. The chain couples TRBV29-1 to TRBJ2-2, with 11 bases aligning to TRBD1. This CDR3 has 15 amino acids. CDR1 and CDR2 (germline): SQVTM, ANQGSEA. V was pared by 4 bases and J by 4 bases, with 5 bases of the junction left unmatched.

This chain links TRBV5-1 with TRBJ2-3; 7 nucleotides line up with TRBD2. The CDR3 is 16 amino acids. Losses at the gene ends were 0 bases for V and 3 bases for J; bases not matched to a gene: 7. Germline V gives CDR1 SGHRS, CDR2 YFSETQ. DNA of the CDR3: TGCGCCAGCAGCTTGGAGACGGGAGGAGGGACAGATACGCAGTATTTT. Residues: CASSLETGGGTDTQYF.